This T cell receptor (beta chain) was obtained from a study of identical twins. Study-wide results and caveats: Twin-shared out-of-frame alpha sequences were enriched for low generation probability. The more abundant beta clonotypes in cord blood had fewer insertions, and memory repertoires did not show this. Models came in too low on out-of-frame TCR alpha sharing in monozygotic twins.

This clonotype was seen only a few times. Antigen specificity is unknown. The authors used template switching to add a universal primer site and gave cDNA unique molecular identifiers. One entry per CDR3 protein, called by TCRdb with MiXCR from the 5' RACE reads. The sample has more than 1.5 million distinct CDR3 sequences, 25% to 35% seen once. From germline, CDR1 is SGDLS and CDR2 YYNGEE. V was trimmed by 0 bases and J by 2 bases, leaving 10 bases between them. The CDR3 contains 15 residues. The J gene is TRBJ2-3, the V gene TRBV9; D remains unclear. This clonotype was sampled from a newborn girl in good health. The sample comprised cord blood. CDR3 coding DNA: TGTGCCAGCAGCGTAGAGCCAGCGAACACAGATACGCAGTATTTT. Residues: CASSVEPANTDTQYF.